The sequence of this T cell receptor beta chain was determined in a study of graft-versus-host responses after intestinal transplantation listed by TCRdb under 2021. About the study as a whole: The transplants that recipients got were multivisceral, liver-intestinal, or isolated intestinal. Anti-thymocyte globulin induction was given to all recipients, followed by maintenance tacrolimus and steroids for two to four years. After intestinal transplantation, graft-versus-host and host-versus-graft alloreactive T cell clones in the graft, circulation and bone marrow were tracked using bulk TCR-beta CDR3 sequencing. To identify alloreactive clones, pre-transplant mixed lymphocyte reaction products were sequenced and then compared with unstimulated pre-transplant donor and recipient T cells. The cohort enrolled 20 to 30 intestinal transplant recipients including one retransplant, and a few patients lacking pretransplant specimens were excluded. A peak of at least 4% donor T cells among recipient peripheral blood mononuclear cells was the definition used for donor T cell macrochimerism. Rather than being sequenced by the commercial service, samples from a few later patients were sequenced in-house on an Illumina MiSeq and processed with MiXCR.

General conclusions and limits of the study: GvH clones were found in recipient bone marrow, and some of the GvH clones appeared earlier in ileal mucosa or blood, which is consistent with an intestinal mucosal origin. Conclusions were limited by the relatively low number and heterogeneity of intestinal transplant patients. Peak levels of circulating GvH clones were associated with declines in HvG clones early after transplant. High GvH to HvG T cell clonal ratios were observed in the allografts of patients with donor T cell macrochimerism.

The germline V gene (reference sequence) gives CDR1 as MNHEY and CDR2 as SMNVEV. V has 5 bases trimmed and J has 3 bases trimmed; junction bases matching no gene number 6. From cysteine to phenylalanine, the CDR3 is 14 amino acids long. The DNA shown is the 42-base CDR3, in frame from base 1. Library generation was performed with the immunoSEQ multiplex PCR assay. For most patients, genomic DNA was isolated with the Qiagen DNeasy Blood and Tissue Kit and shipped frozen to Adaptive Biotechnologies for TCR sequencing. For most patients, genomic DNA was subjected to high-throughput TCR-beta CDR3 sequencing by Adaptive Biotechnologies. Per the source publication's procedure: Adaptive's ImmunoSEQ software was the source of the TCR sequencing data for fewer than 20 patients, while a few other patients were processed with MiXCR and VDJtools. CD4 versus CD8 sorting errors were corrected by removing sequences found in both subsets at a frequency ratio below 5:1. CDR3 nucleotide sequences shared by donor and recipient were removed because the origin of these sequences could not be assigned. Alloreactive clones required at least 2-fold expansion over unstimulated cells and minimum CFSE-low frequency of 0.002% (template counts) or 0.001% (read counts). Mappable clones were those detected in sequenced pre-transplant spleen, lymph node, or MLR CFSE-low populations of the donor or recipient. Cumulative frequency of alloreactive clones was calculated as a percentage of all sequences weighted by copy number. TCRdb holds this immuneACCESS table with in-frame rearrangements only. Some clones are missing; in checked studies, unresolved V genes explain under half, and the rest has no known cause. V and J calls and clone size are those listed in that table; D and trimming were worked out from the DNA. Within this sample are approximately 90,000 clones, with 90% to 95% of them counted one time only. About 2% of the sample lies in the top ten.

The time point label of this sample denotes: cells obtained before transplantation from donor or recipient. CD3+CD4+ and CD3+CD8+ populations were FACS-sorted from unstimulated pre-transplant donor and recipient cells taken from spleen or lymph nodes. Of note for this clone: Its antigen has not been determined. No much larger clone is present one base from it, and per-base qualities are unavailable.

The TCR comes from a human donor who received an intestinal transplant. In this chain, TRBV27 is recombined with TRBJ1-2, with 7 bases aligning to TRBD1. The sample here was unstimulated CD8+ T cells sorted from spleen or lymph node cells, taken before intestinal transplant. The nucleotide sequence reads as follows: TGTGCCAGCAGTCCCGGGACAGCCGACTATGGCTACACCTTC. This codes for CASSPGTADYGYTF.